Sequencing of this TCR beta chain was carried out in a study of blood T cell repertoires in COVID-19. Study details: Nucleic acid was either cDNA or gDNA, and it came from T cells, B-cell-depleted T cells, or PBMCs.

Before being deemed recovered, Cohort 3 donors had two negative PCRs, clearance, or symptom resolution. The table came from immunoSEQ multiplex PCR; TCRdb's copy has only in-frame clones and leaves some out. The data show almost 200,000 clones, more than 70% seen once. Germline V gene lookup returns CDR1 MDHEN and CDR2 SYDVKM. This CDR3 comprises 15 residues. The V and J ends lost 5 bases and 11 bases, in that order; junction bases with no gene match: 14. The chain uses TRBV28 and TRBJ1-4, with 7 nucleotides matching TRBD1. Sample: PBMCs or T cells enriched from blood (not recorded which). This TCR derives from a woman aged 18-29 years who had recovered from COVID-19. The CDR3 DNA sequence: TGTGCCAGCAGTCTAAGCCCCGGGACAGCCGAGAAACTGTTTTTT. Translating gives CASSLSPGTAEKLFF.